Sequencing of this T cell receptor (beta chain) was carried out in a study of Tregs in tolerant kidney transplant recipients. Sequencing used immunoSEQ multiplex PCR; TCRdb keeps in-frame clones, though not all of them. Listed are 25,000 or so clones; 4.1% falls within the top ten. Findings of the study overall: Tregs expanded with activated donor B cells seemed most donor-specific.

Comments on this clone: Its antigen is still unknown.

Related graft donors supplied nonmyeloablative bone marrow transplants, and mixed chimerism was transient. The receptor was isolated from a human patient who received a combined kidney and bone marrow transplant. Some T cells may be transferred from the graft donor. Material: CD4+ T cells from blood (PBMCs), obtained 6 months after the transplant.

Partial CDR3 DNA: TGCAGTGCACCGGGACAGGGCCTGGGGACC. Protein sequence: CSAPGQGLGT. The entire CDR3 sequence reads CSAPGQGLGTQYF. V is TRBV20-1 and J is TRBJ2-5, with TRBD1 matching over 9 bases. The CDR3 end falls 3 residues outside the read, so it is completed with the germline J gene. The ends lost 6 bases at V and 7 bases at J; junction bases unmatched: 9. Germline V gene data show CDR1 as DFQATT and CDR2 as SNEGSKA (reference sequence). The CDR3 loop spans 13 amino acids.